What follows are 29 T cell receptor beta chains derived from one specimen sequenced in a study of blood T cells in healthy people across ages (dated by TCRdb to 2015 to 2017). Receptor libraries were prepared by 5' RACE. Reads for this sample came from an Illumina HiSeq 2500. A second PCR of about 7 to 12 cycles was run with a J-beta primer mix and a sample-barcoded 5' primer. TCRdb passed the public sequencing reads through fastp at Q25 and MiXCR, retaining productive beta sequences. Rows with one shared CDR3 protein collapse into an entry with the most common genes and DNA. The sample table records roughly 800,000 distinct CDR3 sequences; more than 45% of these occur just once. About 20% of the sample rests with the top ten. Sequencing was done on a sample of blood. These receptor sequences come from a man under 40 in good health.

The CDR3 DNA is TGTGCCAGCAGCCAGAGGACAGGGGGGCTATCTGGGGCCAACGTCCTGACTTTC. Translation gives CASSQRTGGLSGANVLTF. The chain links TRBV7-2 to TRBJ2-6; 10 bases line up with TRBD1. Trimming at V came to 5 bases and at J to 1 base, leaving 8 bases not matched to a gene. The CDR3 extends over 18 amino acids. The germline V gene has CDR1 SGHTA and CDR2 FQGNSA.

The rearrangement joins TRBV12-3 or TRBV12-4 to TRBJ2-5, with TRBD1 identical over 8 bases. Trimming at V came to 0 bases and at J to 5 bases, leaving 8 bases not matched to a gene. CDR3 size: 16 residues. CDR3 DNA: TGTGCCAGCAGTTTAGCGCTGGCAGGGGGCGCCGAGACCCAGTACTTC. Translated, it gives CASSLALAGGAETQYF.

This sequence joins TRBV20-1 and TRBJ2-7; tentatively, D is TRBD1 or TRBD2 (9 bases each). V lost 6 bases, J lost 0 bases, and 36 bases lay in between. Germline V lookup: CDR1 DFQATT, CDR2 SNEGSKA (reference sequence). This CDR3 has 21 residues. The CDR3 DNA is TGCAGTGCGGTCGGACAGGGGATCAAGCGGGGGGCCGAGGGGAGCTCCTACGAGCAGTACTTC. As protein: CSAVGQGIKRGAEGSSYEQYF.

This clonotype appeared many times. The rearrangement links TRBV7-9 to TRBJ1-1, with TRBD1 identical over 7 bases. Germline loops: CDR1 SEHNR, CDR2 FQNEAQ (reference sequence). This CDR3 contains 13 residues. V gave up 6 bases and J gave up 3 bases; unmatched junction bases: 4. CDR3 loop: CASSHTGDTEAFF. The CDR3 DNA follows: TGTGCCAGCAGTCACACAGGGGACACTGAAGCTTTCTTT.

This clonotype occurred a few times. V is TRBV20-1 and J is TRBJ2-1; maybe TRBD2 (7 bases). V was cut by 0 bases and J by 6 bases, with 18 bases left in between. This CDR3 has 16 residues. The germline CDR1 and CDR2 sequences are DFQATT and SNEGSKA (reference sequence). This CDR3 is CSARDLFAGAANEQFF. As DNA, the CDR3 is TGCAGTGCTAGAGATTTATTCGCGGGGGCCGCCAATGAGCAGTTCTTC.

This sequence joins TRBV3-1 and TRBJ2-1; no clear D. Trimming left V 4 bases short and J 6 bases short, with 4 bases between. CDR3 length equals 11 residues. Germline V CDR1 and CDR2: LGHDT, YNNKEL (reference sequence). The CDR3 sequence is CASSRANEQFF. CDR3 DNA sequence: TGTGCCAGCAGCCGAGCCAATGAGCAGTTCTTC.

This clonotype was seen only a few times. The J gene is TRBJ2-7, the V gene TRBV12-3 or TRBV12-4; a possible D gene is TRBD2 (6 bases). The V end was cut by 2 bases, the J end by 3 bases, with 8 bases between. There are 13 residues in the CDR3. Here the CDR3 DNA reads TGTGCCAGCAGTTTATGGGAGGACTACGAGCAGTACTTC. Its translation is CASSLWEDYEQYF.

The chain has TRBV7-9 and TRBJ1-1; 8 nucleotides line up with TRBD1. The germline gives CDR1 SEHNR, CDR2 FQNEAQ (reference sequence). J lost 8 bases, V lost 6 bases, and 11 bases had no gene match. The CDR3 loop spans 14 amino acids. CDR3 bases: TGTGCCAGCAGTGTCGCAGGGGGCAGTTTAGAAGCTTTCTTT. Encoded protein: CASSVAGGSLEAFF.

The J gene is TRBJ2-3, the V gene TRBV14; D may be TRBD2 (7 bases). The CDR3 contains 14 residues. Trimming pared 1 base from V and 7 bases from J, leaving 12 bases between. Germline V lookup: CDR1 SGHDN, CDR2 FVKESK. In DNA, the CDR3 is TGTGCCAGCAGCCAAGTCGGGGGGCCTTATACGCAGTATTTT. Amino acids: CASSQVGGPYTQYF. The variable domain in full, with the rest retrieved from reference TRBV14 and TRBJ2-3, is EAGVTQFPSHSVIEKGQTVTLRCDPISGHDNLYWYRRVMGKEIKFLLHFVKESKQDESGMPNNRFLAERTGGTYSTLKVQPAELEDSGVYFCASSQVGGPYTQYFGPGTRLTVL.

CDR3 DNA sequence: TGTGCCAGCAGCAACCGGGACAGTTATAATTCACCCCTCCACTTT. Translating gives CASSNRDSYNSPLHF. The chain has TRBV3-1 and TRBJ1-6; TRBD1 matches 7 bases. Trimming took 5 bases from V and 4 from J; bases not matched to a gene: 5. The CDR3 covers 15 residues. Germline loops: CDR1 LGHDT, CDR2 YNNKEL (reference sequence).

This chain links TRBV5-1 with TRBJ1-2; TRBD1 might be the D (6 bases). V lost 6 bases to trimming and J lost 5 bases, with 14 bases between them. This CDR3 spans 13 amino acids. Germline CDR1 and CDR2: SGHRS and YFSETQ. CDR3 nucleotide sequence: TGCGCCAGCAACTCAGGACAGCAATATGGCTACACCTTC. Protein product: CASNSGQQYGYTF.

In nucleotides, the CDR3 is TGCAGTGCTCCAAAAGCTGGTACTCAACCCGAAGCTTTCTTT. It is translated as CSAPKAGTQPEAFF. V and J are TRBV20-1 and TRBJ1-1; D call uncertain. The V gene lost 5 bases and the J gene lost 8 bases, with 21 bases spanning the gap. Germline V gene lookup returns CDR1 DFQATT and CDR2 SNEGSKA (reference sequence). This CDR3 has 14 residues.

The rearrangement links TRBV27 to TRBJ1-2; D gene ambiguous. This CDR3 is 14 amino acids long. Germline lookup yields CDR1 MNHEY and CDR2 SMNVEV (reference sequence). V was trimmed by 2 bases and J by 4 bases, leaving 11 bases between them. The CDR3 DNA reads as TGTGCCAGCAGTTTAACCCCCGCGGGCTATGGCTACACCTTC. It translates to CASSLTPAGYGYTF.

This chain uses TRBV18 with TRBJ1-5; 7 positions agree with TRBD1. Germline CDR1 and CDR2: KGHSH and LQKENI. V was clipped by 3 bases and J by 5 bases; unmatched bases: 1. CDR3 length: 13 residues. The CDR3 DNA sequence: TGTGCCAGCTCACCGGGACAGCATCAGCCCCAGCATTTT. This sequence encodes CASSPGQHQPQHF.

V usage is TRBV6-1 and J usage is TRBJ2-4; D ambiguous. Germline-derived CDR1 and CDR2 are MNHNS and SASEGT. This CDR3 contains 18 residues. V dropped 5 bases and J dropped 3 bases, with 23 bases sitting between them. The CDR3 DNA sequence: TGTGCCAGCAGTAAAGGTCAGGACCCATCTACATACAAAAACATTCAGTACTTC. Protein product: CASSKGQDPSTYKNIQYF.

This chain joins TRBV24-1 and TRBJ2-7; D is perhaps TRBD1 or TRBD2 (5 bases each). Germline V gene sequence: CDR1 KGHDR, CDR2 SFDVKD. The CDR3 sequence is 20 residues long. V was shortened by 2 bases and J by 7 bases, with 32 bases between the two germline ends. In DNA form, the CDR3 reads TGTGCCACCAGTGATTCGACCAGGAGCGCCGGTAGGTCGGGGACGCGGGAGCAGTACTTC. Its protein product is CATSDSTRSAGRSGTREQYF.

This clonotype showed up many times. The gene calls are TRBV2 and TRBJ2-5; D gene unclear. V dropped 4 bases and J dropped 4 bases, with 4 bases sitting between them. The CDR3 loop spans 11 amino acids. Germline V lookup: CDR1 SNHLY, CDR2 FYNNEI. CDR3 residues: CASSVGETQYF. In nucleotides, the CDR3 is TGTGCCAGCAGTGTGGGAGAGACCCAGTACTTC.

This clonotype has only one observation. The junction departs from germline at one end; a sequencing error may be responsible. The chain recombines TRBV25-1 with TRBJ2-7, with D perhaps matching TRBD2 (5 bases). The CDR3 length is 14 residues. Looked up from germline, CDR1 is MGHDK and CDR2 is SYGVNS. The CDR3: CACSEGNLPHEQYF. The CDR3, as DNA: TGTGCCTGCAGTGAGGGCAACCTTCCCCACGAGCAGTACTTC.

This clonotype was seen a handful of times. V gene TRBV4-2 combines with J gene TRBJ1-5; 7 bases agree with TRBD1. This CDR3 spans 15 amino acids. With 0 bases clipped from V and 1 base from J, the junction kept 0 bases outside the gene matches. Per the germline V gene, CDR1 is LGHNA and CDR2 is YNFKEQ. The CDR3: CASSQETGSNQPQHF. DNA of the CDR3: TGTGCCAGCAGCCAAGAGACAGGGAGCAATCAGCCCCAGCATTTT.

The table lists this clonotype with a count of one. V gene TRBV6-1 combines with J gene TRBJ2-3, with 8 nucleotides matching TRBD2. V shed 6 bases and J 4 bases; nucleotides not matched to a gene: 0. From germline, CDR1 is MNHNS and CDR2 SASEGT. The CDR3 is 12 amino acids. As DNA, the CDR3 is TGTGCCAGCAGACTAGCGGCAGATACGCAGTATTTT. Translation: CASRLAADTQYF.

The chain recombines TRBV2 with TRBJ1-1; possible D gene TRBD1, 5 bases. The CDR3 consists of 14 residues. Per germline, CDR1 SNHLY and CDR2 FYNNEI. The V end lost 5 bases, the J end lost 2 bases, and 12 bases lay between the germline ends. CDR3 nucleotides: TGTGCCAGCAGTCTCAGGGTCGATAACACTGAAGCTTTCTTT. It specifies CASSLRVDNTEAFF.

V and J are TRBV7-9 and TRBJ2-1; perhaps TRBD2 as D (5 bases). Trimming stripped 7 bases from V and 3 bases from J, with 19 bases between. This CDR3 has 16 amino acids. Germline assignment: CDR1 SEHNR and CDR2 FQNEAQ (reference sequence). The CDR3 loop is CASILGSGANYNEQFF. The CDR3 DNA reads TGTGCCAGCATCCTGGGGAGCGGCGCAAACTACAATGAGCAGTTCTTC.

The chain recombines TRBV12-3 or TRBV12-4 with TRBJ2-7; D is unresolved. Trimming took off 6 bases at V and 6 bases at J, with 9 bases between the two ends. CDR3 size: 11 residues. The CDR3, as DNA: TGTGCCAGCAGCCCAAAGGTCGAGCAGTACTTC. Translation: CASSPKVEQYF.

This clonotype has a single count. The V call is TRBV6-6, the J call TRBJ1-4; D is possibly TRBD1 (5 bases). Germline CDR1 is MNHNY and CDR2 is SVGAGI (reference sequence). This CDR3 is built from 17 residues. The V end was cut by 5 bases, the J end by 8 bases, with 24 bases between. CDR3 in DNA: TGTGCCAGCAGTCCCCGGGGACTAAATTCTGGGGAAGAAAAACTGTTTTTT. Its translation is CASSPRGLNSGEEKLFF.

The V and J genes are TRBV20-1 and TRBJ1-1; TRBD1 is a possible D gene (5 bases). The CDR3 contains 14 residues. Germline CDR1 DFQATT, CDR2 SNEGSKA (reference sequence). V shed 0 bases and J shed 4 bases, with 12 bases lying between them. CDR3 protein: CSARDGGGSTEAFF. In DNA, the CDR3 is TGCAGTGCTAGAGATGGCGGGGGAAGCACTGAAGCTTTCTTT.

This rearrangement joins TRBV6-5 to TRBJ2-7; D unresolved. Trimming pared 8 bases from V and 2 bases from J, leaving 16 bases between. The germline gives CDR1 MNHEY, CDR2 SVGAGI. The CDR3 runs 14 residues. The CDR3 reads CASRVFQETYEQYF. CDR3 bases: TGTGCCAGCCGTGTGTTTCAGGAAACCTACGAGCAGTACTTC.

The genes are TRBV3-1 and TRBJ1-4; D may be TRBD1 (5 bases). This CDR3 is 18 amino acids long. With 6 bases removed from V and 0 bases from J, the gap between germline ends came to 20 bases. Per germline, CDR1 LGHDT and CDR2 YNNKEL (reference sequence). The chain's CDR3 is CASRPGGNSIPTNEKLFF. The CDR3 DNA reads TGTGCCAGCAGGCCTGGGGGGAACTCGATCCCAACTAATGAAAAACTGTTTTTT.

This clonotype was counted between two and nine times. CDR3 DNA: TGTGCCAGCAGCTTACGGCGAGCAGGTTACGAGCAGTACTTC. It is translated as CASSLRRAGYEQYF. V gene TRBV7-2 combines with J gene TRBJ2-7; D gene ambiguous. This CDR3 is 14 amino acids long. CDR1 and CDR2 (germline): SGHTA, FQGNSA. The germline V and J ends were trimmed by 2 bases and 4 bases, with 12 bases remaining between them.

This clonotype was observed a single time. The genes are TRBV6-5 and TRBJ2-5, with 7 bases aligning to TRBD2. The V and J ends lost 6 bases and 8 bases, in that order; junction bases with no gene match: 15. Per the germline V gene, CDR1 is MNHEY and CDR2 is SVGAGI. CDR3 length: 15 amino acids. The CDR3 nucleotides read TGTGCCAGCAGACCAGGACTCGGGGTAGCGGGTACCCAGTACTTC. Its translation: CASRPGLGVAGTQYF.